These 27 T cell receptor beta chains were sequenced from one sample in a study of T cells expressing NK-cell markers. From its re-call of the 5' RACE reads, TCRdb lists each CDR3 protein once, without DNA. This sample's clone table lists 550,000 to 600,000 distinct CDR3 sequences. The sequenced sample was blood T cells: a sorted CD56 or NKG2C T cell subset, CD4+ or CD8+ T cells, or bulk PBMC T cells (not recorded which). The origin of the receptors is a man in his late teens or twenties in good health.

The V and J genes are TRBV12-5 and TRBJ2-1. Germline-derived CDR1 and CDR2 are LGHNT and FRNRAP. The CDR3 extends over 13 amino acids. Here the CDR3 reads CASGLYPNNEQFF. Full variable domain (rest looked up from reference TRBV12-5 and TRBJ2-1): DARVTQTPRHKVTEMGQEVTMRCQPILGHNTVFWYRQTMMQGLELLAYFRNRAPLDDSGMPKDRFSAEMPDATLATLKIQPSEPRDSAVYFCASGLYPNNEQFFGPGTRLTVL.

The chain is built from TRBV5-1 and TRBJ2-2; TCRdb names TRBD1, which stays unverified in the absence of DNA. Germline CDR1 and CDR2: SGHRS and YFSETQ. The CDR3 totals 16 residues. CDR3 residues: CASHNTGLSDTGELFF. The whole variable domain, filled in from reference TRBV5-1 and TRBJ2-2, reads KAGVTQTPRYLIKTRGQQVTLSCSPISGHRSVSWYQQTPGQGLQFLFEYFSETQRNKGNFPGRFSGRQFSNSRSEMNVSTLELGDSALYLCASHNTGLSDTGELFFGEGSRLTVL.

The CDR3: CASSEGRWGSQQYF. The genes are TRBV2 and TRBJ2-7; TCRdb reports TRBD1, a call that lacks DNA to check it against. Germline CDR1 is SNHLY and CDR2 is FYNNEI. The CDR3 has 14 amino acids.

The chain joins TRBV4-3 to TRBJ2-7; TCRdb proposes TRBD2, but this gene call is untestable without DNA. The CDR3 totals 16 residues. Per germline, CDR1 LGHNA and CDR2 YSLEER. The CDR3 reads CASSQTFSGSFYEQYF.

The V and J genes are TRBV12-3 or TRBV12-4 and TRBJ2-7. The CDR3 has 14 amino acids. The CDR3 region is CASSLSTWGYEQYF.

V gene TRBV28 combines with J gene TRBJ2-1; TCRdb names TRBD1, which stays unverified in the absence of DNA. The CDR3 consists of 14 residues. Germline CDR1 is MDHEN and CDR2 is SYDVKM. The CDR3 region is CASRPRDGYNEQFF.

The chain joins TRBV12-3 or TRBV12-4 to TRBJ2-1; TCRdb outputs TRBD1, but without DNA this stays unchecked. CDR3 length: 14 residues. The CDR3 sequence: CASTPGPTGPEQFF.

The chain is built from TRBV5-1 and TRBJ2-1; TCRdb names TRBD2, which stays unverified in the absence of DNA. This CDR3 has 16 residues. Germline CDR1 and CDR2: SGHRS and YFSETQ. The chain's CDR3 is CASSLGGSGLLWEQFF.

The chain links TRBV6-1 to TRBJ1-1; checking the TCRdb D call of TRBD1 is not possible without DNA. The CDR3 covers 15 residues. Germline V lookup: CDR1 MNHNS, CDR2 SASEGT. CDR3 amino acids: CASSKYRGLDTEAFF.

The chain uses TRBV19 and TRBJ1-5. The germline gives CDR1 LNHDA, CDR2 SQIVND (reference sequence). The CDR3 length is 14 residues. The CDR3 is CASTSRHSNQPQHF.

The genes are TRBV7-2 and TRBJ1-5; there is no DNA to check the TCRdb D call of TRBD1. There are 16 residues in the CDR3. The germline CDR1 and CDR2 sequences are SGHTA and FQGNSA. The CDR3 loop reads CASSLGAGNSNQPQHF.

The chain joins TRBV24-1 to TRBJ2-3; TCRdb's D gene call, TRBD1, goes unchecked for lack of DNA. Germline V lookup: CDR1 KGHDR, CDR2 SFDVKD. There are 16 residues in the CDR3. The CDR3 protein is CATSDLYRGATDTQYF.

The rearrangement joins TRBV7-2 to TRBJ2-1; the TCRdb call, TRBD2, lacks DNA for checking. The CDR3 runs to 15 residues. The germline V gene has CDR1 SGHTA and CDR2 FQGNSA. CDR3 protein: CASSPRGTSVTEQFF.

The chain links TRBV4-3 to TRBJ2-3; TCRdb outputs TRBD1, but without DNA this stays unchecked. The CDR3 contains 16 residues. Germline loops: CDR1 LGHNA, CDR2 YSLEER. The CDR3 sequence is CASSQGGFADRDTQYF.

The chain recombines TRBV5-1 with TRBJ1-4; TCRdb lists TRBD1, though no DNA is available to test this call. This CDR3 has 14 residues. The germline CDR1 and CDR2 sequences are SGHRS and YFSETQ. CDR3 region: CASSFAGGNEKLFF. The whole variable domain, filled in from reference TRBV5-1 and TRBJ1-4, reads KAGVTQTPRYLIKTRGQQVTLSCSPISGHRSVSWYQQTPGQGLQFLFEYFSETQRNKGNFPGRFSGRQFSNSRSEMNVSTLELGDSALYLCASSFAGGNEKLFFGSGTQLSVL.

V usage is TRBV10-3 and J usage is TRBJ1-6; lacking DNA, the TRBD1 call made by TCRdb goes unchecked. CDR3 length: 14 residues. Germline V gives CDR1 ENHRY, CDR2 SYGVKD. CDR3 amino acids: CATAPEAGNSPLHF.

The chain links TRBV5-1 to TRBJ2-7. The CDR3 has 16 amino acids. Germline CDR1 is SGHRS and CDR2 is YFSETQ. The CDR3 loop is CASSLDLSRIPYEQYF. Looking up the rest from reference TRBV5-1 and TRBJ2-7 gives the full variable domain: KAGVTQTPRYLIKTRGQQVTLSCSPISGHRSVSWYQQTPGQGLQFLFEYFSETQRNKGNFPGRFSGRQFSNSRSEMNVSTLELGDSALYLCASSLDLSRIPYEQYFGPGTRLTVT.

The rearrangement uses TRBV7-9 and TRBJ1-5; TCRdb designates TRBD1, a call that cannot be tested without DNA. This CDR3 region has 14 residues. Germline CDR1 is SEHNR and CDR2 is FQNEAQ (reference sequence). The CDR3 reads CASSPGHSNQPQHF.

This CDR3 reads CASSLSSQGSFYNEQFF. This rearrangement joins TRBV28 to TRBJ2-1; TCRdb's assignment of TRBD1 cannot be checked, as there is no DNA. The CDR3 loop spans 17 amino acids. Per germline, CDR1 MDHEN and CDR2 SYDVKM.

This chain uses TRBV21-1 with TRBJ2-5; TCRdb proposes TRBD1, but this gene call is untestable without DNA. TRBV21-1 is classified as a pseudogene. The CDR3 has 16 residues. CDR3 sequence: CASSKEGLPRQETQYF.

The rearrangement links TRBV4-2 to TRBJ2-1; TCRdb lists TRBD2, though no DNA is available to test this call. This CDR3 is built from 16 residues. Germline values: CDR1 LGHNA, CDR2 YNFKEQ. CDR3 amino acids: CASSQDWRDNYNEQFF.

The V and J genes are TRBV20-1 and TRBJ2-5; the TCRdb D gene call, TRBD2, has no DNA to confirm it. Germline V CDR1 and CDR2: DFQATT, SNEGSKA (reference sequence). This CDR3 region has 16 residues. This CDR3 reads CSARDLLAGDQETQYF.

V gene TRBV5-6 combines with J gene TRBJ1-6; the D gene TCRdb calls, TRBD1, cannot be checked with no DNA. The CDR3 covers 15 residues. The V gene's germline CDR1 is SGHDT and CDR2 YYEEEE. The CDR3 reads CASSQPTGDNSPLHF.

This chain uses TRBV5-1 with TRBJ2-3; the D call from TCRdb, TRBD2, cannot be confirmed without DNA. The germline gives CDR1 SGHRS, CDR2 YFSETQ. CDR3 size: 15 residues. The CDR3 sequence: CASSGSGLAPDTQYF.

The gene calls are TRBV7-2 and TRBJ2-1; absent DNA, TCRdb's TRBD2 call cannot be checked. Germline V gives CDR1 SGHTA, CDR2 FQGNSA. The CDR3 loop spans 16 amino acids. The CDR3 region is CASSRTSGSQYNEQFF.

The V and J genes are TRBV12-3 or TRBV12-4 and TRBJ2-3; TCRdb indicates TRBD2, and absent DNA this call remains unverified. CDR3 length: 14 amino acids. CDR3 residues: CASIPSGWTDTQYF.

CDR3 region: CASSRGNRGTFYEQYF. This chain uses TRBV9 with TRBJ2-7; TCRdb reports TRBD1, a call that lacks DNA to check it against. The germline gives CDR1 SGDLS, CDR2 YYNGEE. The CDR3 loop spans 16 amino acids.